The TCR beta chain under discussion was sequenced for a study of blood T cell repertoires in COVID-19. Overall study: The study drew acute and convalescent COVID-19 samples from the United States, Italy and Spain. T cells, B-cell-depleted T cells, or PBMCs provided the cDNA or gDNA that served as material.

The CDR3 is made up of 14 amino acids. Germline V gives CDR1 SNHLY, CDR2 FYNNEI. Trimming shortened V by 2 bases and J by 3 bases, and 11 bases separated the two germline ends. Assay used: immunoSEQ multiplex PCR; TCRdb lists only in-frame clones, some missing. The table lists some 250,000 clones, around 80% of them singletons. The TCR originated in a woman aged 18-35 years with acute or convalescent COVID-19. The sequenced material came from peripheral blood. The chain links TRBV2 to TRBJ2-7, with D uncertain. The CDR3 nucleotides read TGTGCCAGCAGTGAAATGAGACACGGCTACGAGCAGTACTTC. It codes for CASSEMRHGYEQYF.